The entry below gives a single T cell receptor (beta chain) sequence along with its context. This sequence is one base from a far larger clone and is likely a read error. These data come from a study of regulatory T cells in long-lasting Graves disease. Sample time point: newly diagnosed GD, antithyroid drugs for less than 3 months. From PBMCs, RNA was extracted and then used to make the TCR library. It was an endocrinology department in Xi'an, China, that provided the patients. The CDR3 is 13 amino acids. Germline V gene lookup returns CDR1 PRHDT and CDR2 FYEKMQ (reference sequence). With iRepertoire HTBI primers and Arm-PCR of CDR3 regions, TCR beta libraries were built. MiXCR was run by TCRdb on the multiplex PCR reads, yielding one entry per CDR3 protein. The data show roughly 610,000 distinct CDR3 sequences, about 15% seen once. The sample was also reused in another study, on T cells in Graves' hyperthyroidism and ophthalmopathy. As that report states: Newly diagnosed patients aged 18 to 65 had hyperthyroidism of under 2 months' duration. TCR CDR3 underwent first-round RT-PCR with the HTBI primer set.

This material consisted of peripheral blood mononuclear cells (PBMCs), taken at new diagnosis, from a patient treated with antithyroid drugs. This receptor was identified in a man between 18 and 35 years old with Graves disease. The chain is built from TRBV13 and TRBJ1-1, with 7 nucleotides matching TRBD1. The CDR3 sequence is CASSSGGNTKAFF. The CDR3 coding sequence is TGTGCCAGCAGTTCAGGGGGGAACACTAAAGCTTTCTTT.